This T cell receptor beta chain was recovered during a study of CD8+ T cells in alopecia areata. Sequencing relied on a cDNA template that was reverse transcribed from extracted RNA. Sequencing used immunoSEQ multiplex PCR; TCRdb keeps in-frame clones, though not all of them. Here the sample spans roughly 99,000 clones, 84% being singletons. Germline V gives CDR1 LNHNV, CDR2 YYDKDF (reference sequence). Trimming took 3 bases from V and 0 from J; bases not matched to a gene: 2. CDR3 length equals 15 residues. As for treatment: oral pan-JAK inhibitor, 5-10 mg twice daily. The receptor's source is a human donor with alopecia areata. The sample here was CD8+ T cells sorted from blood, taken at week 24, from a patient treated with tofacitinib. The V and J genes are TRBV15 and TRBJ1-3; 7 bases are shared with TRBD1. CDR3 sequence (DNA): TGTGCCACCAGCAGGGGGGACAGCTCTGGAAACACCATATATTTT. As protein: CATSRGDSSGNTIYF.